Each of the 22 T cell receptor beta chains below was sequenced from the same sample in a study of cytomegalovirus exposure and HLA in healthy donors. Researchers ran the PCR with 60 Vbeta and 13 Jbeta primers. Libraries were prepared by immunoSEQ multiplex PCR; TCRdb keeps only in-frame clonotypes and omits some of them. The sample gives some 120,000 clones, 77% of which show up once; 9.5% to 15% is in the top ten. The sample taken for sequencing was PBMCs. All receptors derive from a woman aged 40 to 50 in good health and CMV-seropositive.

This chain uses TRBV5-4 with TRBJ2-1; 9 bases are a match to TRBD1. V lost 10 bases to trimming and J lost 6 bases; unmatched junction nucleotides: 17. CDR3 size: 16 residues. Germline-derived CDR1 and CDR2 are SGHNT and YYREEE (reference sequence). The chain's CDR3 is CAGKKGGQGEGNEQFF. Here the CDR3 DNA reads TGTGCCGGAAAAAAAGGGGGACAGGGTGAAGGCAATGAGCAGTTCTTC.

CDR3 sequence (DNA): TGTGCCAGCAGCTTGGGGCAGATCTATAATTCACCCCTCCACTTT. Protein: CASSLGQIYNSPLHF. The chain employs TRBV5-4 and TRBJ1-6; D unclear. The V gene's germline CDR1 is SGHNT and CDR2 YYREEE (reference sequence). The CDR3 contains 15 residues. Trimming took off 0 bases at V and 3 bases at J, with 7 bases between the two ends.

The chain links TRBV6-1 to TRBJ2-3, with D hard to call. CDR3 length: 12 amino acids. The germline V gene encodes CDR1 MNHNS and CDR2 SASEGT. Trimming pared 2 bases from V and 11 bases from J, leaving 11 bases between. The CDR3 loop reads CASSESGTRQYF. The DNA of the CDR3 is TGTGCCAGCAGTGAATCGGGTACGCGGCAGTATTTT.

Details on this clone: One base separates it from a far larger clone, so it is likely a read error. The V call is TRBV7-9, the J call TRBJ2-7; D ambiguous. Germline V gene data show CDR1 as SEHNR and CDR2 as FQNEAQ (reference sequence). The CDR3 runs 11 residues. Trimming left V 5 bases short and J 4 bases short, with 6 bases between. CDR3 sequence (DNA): TGTGCCAGCAGCCTAACGTACGAGCAGTACTTC. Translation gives CASSLTYEQYF.

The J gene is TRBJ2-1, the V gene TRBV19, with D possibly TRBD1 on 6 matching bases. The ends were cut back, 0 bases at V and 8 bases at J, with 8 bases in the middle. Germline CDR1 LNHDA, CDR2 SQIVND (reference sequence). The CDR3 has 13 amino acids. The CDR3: CASSIDRGYEQFF. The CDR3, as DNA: TGTGCCAGTAGTATAGATAGGGGGTATGAGCAGTTCTTC.

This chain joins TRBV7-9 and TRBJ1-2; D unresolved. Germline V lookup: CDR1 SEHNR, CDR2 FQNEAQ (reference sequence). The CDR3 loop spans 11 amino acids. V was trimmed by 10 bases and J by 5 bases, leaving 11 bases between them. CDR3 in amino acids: CATEGFYGYTF. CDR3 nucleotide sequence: TGTGCCACCGAGGGATTTTATGGCTACACCTTC.

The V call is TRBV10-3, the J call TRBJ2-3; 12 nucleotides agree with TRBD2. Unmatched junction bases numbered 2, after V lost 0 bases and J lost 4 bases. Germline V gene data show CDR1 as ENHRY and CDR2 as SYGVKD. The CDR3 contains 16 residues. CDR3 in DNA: TGTGCCATCAGTGAGTCGACTAGCGGGAGCGCAGATACGCAGTATTTT. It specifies CAISESTSGSADTQYF.

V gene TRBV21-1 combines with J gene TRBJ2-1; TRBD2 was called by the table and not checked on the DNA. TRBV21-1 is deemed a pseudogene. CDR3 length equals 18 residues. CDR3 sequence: CASSAPGLAVSSYNEQFF. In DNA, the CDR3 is TGTGCCAGCAGCGCTCCGGGACTAGCGGTAAGCTCCTACAATGAGCAGTTCTTC.

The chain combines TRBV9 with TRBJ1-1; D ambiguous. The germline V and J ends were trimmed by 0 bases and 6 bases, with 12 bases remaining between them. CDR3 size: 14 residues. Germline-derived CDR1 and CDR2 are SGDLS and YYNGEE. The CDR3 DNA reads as TGTGCCAGCAGCGTAGGTAGCCCGAGGGCTGAAGCTTTCTTT. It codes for CASSVGSPRAEAFF.

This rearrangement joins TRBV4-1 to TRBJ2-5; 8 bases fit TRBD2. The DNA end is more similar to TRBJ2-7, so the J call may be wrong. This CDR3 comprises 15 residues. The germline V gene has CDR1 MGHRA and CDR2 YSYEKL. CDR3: CASSQVLAANYEQYF. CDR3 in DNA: TGCGCCAGCAGCCAAGTACTAGCGGCGAACTACGAGCAGTACTTC.

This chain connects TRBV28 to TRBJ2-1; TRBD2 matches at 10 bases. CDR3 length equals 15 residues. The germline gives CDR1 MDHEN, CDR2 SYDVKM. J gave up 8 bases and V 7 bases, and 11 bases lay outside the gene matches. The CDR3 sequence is CASTTGSGRVYEQFF. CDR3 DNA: TGTGCCAGCACCACGGGGAGCGGGAGGGTTTATGAGCAGTTCTTC.

CDR3: CASSEGPSGANVLTF. DNA of the CDR3: TGTGCCAGCAGTGAAGGGCCCTCTGGGGCCAACGTCCTGACTTTC. The genes are TRBV2 and TRBJ2-6, with D unclear. The length of the CDR3 is 15 residues. CDR1 and CDR2 (germline): SNHLY, FYNNEI. The V end was cut by 1 base, the J end by 0 bases, with 4 bases between.

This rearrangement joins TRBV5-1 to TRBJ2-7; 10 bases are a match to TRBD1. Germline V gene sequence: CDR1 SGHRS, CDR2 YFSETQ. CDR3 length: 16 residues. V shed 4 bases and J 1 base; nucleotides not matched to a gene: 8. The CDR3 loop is CASSLGRDRGSYEQYF. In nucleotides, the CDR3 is TGCGCCAGCAGCCTCGGGCGGGACAGGGGATCCTACGAGCAGTACTTC.

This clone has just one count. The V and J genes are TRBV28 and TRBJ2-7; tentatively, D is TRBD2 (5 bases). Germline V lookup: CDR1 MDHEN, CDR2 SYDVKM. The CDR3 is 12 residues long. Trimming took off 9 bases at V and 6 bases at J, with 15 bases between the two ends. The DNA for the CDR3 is TGTGCCAGTGCCGGGAATTTGGGCGAGCAGTACTTC. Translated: CASAGNLGEQYF.

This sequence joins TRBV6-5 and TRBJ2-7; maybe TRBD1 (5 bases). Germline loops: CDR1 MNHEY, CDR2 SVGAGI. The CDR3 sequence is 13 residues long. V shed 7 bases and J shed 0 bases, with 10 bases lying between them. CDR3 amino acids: CASKGQPSYEQYF. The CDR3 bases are TGTGCCAGCAAGGGGCAGCCCTCCTACGAGCAGTACTTC.

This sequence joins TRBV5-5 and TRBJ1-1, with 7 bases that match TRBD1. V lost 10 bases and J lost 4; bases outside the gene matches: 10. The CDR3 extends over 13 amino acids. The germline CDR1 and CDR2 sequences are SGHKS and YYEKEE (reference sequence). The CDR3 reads CAGGSRGSTEAFF. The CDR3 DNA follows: TGTGCCGGAGGGTCCAGGGGGAGCACTGAAGCTTTCTTT.

Here the CDR3 reads CASSVDPVQNEKLFF. Written as DNA, the CDR3 is TGTGCCAGCAGCGTAGACCCAGTTCAAAATGAAAAACTGTTTTTT. This chain joins TRBV9 and TRBJ1-4, with D hard to call. The CDR3 contains 15 residues. CDR1 and CDR2 from the germline V gene are SGDLS and YYNGEE. Trimming cost V 0 bases and J 5 bases, with 11 bases left between them.

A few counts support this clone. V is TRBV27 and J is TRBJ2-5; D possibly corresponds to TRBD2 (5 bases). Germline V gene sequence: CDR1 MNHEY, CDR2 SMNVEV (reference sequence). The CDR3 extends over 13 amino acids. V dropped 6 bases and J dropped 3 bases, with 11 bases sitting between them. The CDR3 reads CASRRTVEETQYF. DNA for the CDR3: TGTGCCAGCAGACGGACTGTCGAAGAGACCCAGTACTTC.

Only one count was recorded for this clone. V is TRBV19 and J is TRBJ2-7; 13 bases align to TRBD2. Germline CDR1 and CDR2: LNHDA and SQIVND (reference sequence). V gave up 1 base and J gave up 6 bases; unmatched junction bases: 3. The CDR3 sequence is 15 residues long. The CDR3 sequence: CASSIGTSGSVEQYF. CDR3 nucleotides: TGTGCCAGTAGTATAGGGACTAGCGGGAGCGTCGAGCAGTACTTC.

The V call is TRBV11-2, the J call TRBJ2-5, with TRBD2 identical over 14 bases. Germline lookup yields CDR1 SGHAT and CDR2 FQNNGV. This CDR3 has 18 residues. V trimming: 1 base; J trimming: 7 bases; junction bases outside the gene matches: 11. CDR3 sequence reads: CASSLGPSGLAGVRTQYF. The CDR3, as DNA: TGTGCCAGCAGCTTAGGTCCCTCGGGACTAGCGGGAGTGAGGACCCAGTACTTC. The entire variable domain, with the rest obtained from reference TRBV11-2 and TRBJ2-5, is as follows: EAGVAQSPRYKIIEKRQSVAFWCNPISGHATLYWYQQILGQGPKLLIQFQNNGVVDDSQLPKDRFSAERLKGVDSTLKIQPAKLEDSAVYLCASSLGPSGLAGVRTQYFGPGTRLLVL.

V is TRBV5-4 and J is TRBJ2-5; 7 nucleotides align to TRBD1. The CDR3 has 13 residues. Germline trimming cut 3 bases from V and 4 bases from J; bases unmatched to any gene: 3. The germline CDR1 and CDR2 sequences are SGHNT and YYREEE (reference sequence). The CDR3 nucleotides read TGTGCCAGCAGCTCGACAGGGCTAGAGACCCAGTACTTC. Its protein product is CASSSTGLETQYF.

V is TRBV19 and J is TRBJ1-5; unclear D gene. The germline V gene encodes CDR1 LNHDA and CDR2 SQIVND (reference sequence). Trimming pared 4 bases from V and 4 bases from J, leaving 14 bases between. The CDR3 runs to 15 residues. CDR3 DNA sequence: TGTGCCAGTAGTACCAGACTGGAGGAGAATCAGCCCCAGCATTTT. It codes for CASSTRLEENQPQHF.